This is a list of T cell receptor beta chains from one sample in a study of CD8 T cells in Susac syndrome. Via MiXCR, TCRdb re-called the immunoSEQ multiplex PCR reads, giving one row per CDR3 protein. The repertoire includes 75,000 or so distinct CDR3 sequences, nearly 95% of them detected once, and approximately 0.9% sits in the top ten. Specimen: CD8+ T cells from PBMCs. Receptors originate from a human donor with Susac syndrome. Each CDR3 is given with its conserved first and last residue. Fields, in order: D gene, clone size, V gene, J gene, CDR3 protein, CDR3 DNA. D genes are given only for firm matches. The size entry is marked missing in some rows and otherwise reads once, few, many or a size class.

>TRBD2|NA|TRBV7-2|TRBJ2-5
CASSLPGLAEETQYF
TGTGCCAGCAGCTTACCGGGACTAGCAGAAGAGACCCAGTACTTC
>NA|NA|TRBV29-1|TRBJ2-1
CSVLGQFF
TGCAGCGTCCTAGGGCAGTTCTTC
>NA|NA|TRBV7-2|TRBJ2-5
CASTPLGPSQETQYF
TGTGCCAGCACCCCCTTGGGGCCAAGTCAAGAGACCCAGTACTTC
>NA|NA|TRBV4-1|TRBJ2-3
CASSQDPIRTQYF
TGCGCCAGCAGCCAAGATCCTATCCGAACGCAGTATTTT
>NA|NA|TRBV20-1|TRBJ2-2
CSARTRAPNTGELFF
TGCAGTGCTAGGACCCGGGCGCCGAACACCGGGGAGCTGTTTTTT
>TRBD1|NA|TRBV18|TRBJ1-2
CASSLGQVGYGYTF
TGTGCCAGCTCTCTCGGACAGGTCGGCTATGGCTACACCTTC
>NA|NA|TRBV3-1|TRBJ2-1
CASSLRPDEQFF
TGTGCCAGCAGCCTACGACCCGATGAGCAGTTCTTC
>NA|NA|TRBV3-1|TRBJ2-5
CASSPTGSPGREAQYF
TGTGCCAGCAGCCCAACCGGGTCGCCGGGAAGGGAGGCCCAGTACTTC
>NA|few|TRBV29-1|TRBJ2-7
CSVEDSASYEQYF
TGCAGCGTTGAAGATTCGGCCTCCTACGAGCAGTACTTC
>TRBD2|NA|TRBV9|TRBJ2-1
CASSVAGGRHNEQFF
TGTGCCAGCAGCGTAGCGGGAGGGAGACACAATGAGCAGTTCTTC
>NA|once|TRBV12-3/TRBV12-4|TRBJ2-1
CASTPAGVAYSEQFF
TGTGCCAGCACTCCTGCCGGGGTAGCGTATAGTGAGCAGTTCTTC
>NA|NA|TRBV20-1|TRBJ2-3
CSATGITDTQYF
TGCAGTGCTACAGGGATCACAGATACGCAGTATTTT
>NA|NA|TRBV4-2|TRBJ2-1
CASGPGQGSYNEQFF
TGTGCCAGCGGACCAGGGCAGGGGTCCTACAATGAGCAGTTCTTC
>NA|NA|TRBV4-1|TRBJ1-5
CASSQFAPIRNQPQHF
TGCGCCAGCAGCCAATTCGCCCCCATTCGCAATCAGCCCCAGCATTTT
>NA|NA|TRBV20-1|TRBJ2-1
CSARLQGYSYNEQFF
TGCAGTGCTAGACTTCAGGGTTATTCCTACAATGAGCAGTTCTTC
>TRBD1|once|TRBV27|TRBJ2-7
CASSFYRGPYEQYF
TGTGCCAGCAGTTTTTACAGGGGCCCCTACGAGCAGTACTTC
>NA|NA|TRBV2|TRBJ1-2
CASREWYGYTF
TGTGCCAGCAGGGAGTGGTATGGCTACACCTTC
>TRBD1|NA|TRBV11-2|TRBJ2-5
CASSLDRTGGETQYF
TGTGCCAGCAGCTTAGACCGGACAGGGGGAGAGACCCAGTACTTC
>TRBD1|NA|TRBV7-9|TRBJ2-1
CASSLGGGWQFF
TGTGCCAGCAGCTTAGGAGGGGGCTGGCAGTTCTTC
>NA|NA|TRBV12-5|TRBJ2-5
CASGFSAETQYF
TGTGCTAGTGGTTTCTCCGCGGAGACCCAGTACTTC
>NA|NA|TRBV12-3/TRBV12-4|TRBJ2-6
CASSNSGANVLTF
TGTGCCAGCAGCAACTCTGGGGCCAACGTCCTGACTTTC
>TRBD2|once|TRBV24-1|TRBJ2-5
CATSDLEREAETQYF
TGTGCCACCAGTGATTTGGAGCGGGAGGCGGAGACCCAGTACTTC
>TRBD1|NA|TRBV5-6|TRBJ1-5
CASSHSSDREDQPQHF
TGTGCCAGCAGCCACAGCTCAGACAGGGAAGATCAGCCCCAGCATTTT
>NA|NA|TRBV23-1|TRBJ2-7
CASSQFGTLQSYEQYF
TGCGCCAGCAGTCAATTCGGGACATTGCAATCCTACGAGCAGTACTTC
>NA|NA|TRBV9|TRBJ1-2
CASSVGAGKEGYTF
TGTGCCAGCAGCGTAGGGGCAGGGAAGGAAGGCTACACCTTC
>TRBD2|NA|TRBV6-4|TRBJ2-1
CASSHTSGAYNEQFF
TGTGCCAGCAGCCATACTAGCGGGGCCTACAATGAGCAGTTCTTC
>NA|NA|TRBV28|TRBJ2-6
CASSADGPPVLTF
TGTGCCAGCAGTGCGGACGGACCTCCCGTCCTGACTTTC
>NA|NA|TRBV15|TRBJ2-2
CATSRDRGGSRELFF
TGTGCCACCAGCAGAGATCGCGGCGGTTCCCGGGAGCTGTTTTTT
>TRBD2|NA|TRBV7-9|TRBJ2-1
CASSLASGGIDNEQFF
TGTGCCAGCAGCTTAGCCAGCGGGGGGATTGACAATGAGCAGTTCTTC
>NA|NA|TRBV12-5|TRBJ2-2
CASGLVLDGPNTGELFF
TGTGCTAGTGGTTTGGTACTCGACGGACCGAACACCGGGGAGCTGTTTTTT
>NA|NA|TRBV5-6|TRBJ2-1
CASSRALAMNEQFF
TGTGCCAGCAGCCGCGCTCTAGCTATGAATGAGCAGTTCTTC
>NA|NA|TRBV7-9|TRBJ2-7
CASSFSTEQYF
TGTGCCAGCAGCTTTTCGACCGAGCAGTACTTC
>NA|once|TRBV19|TRBJ1-4
CASSLLVENEKLFF
TGTGCCAGTTCCTTACTGGTGGAAAATGAAAAACTGTTTTTT
>NA|NA|TRBV24-1|TRBJ2-5
CATSDSLAETQYF
TGTGCCACCAGTGATTCTCTAGCCGAGACCCAGTACTTC
>NA|NA|TRBV12-3/TRBV12-4|TRBJ2-1
CASTSPGREDEQFF
TGTGCCAGCACCTCCCCTGGCAGGGAGGATGAGCAGTTCTTC
>NA|NA|TRBV20-1|TRBJ1-5
CSASLGYSGQPQHF
TGCAGTGCTAGTTTAGGGTATAGCGGTCAGCCCCAGCATTTT
>TRBD1|NA|TRBV6-2/TRBV6-3|TRBJ1-5
CASRAGTGFLQPQHF
TGTGCCAGCAGGGCCGGGACAGGCTTTTTGCAGCCCCAGCATTTT
>NA|NA|TRBV3-1|TRBJ2-3
CASSQGQRGTDTQYF
TGTGCCAGCAGCCAAGGACAGCGGGGCACAGATACGCAGTATTTT
>TRBD2|NA|TRBV25-1|TRBJ2-5
CASIGASGGPRETQYF
TGTGCCAGCATCGGGGCTAGCGGGGGCCCTAGGGAGACCCAGTACTTC
>TRBD2|once|TRBV7-9|TRBJ2-1
CASSPGLAGWRNEQFF
TGTGCCAGCAGCCCGGGACTAGCGGGATGGAGGAATGAGCAGTTCTTC
>TRBD2|NA|TRBV15|TRBJ2-1
CATSEASGGGYNEQFF
TGTGCCACCAGCGAGGCTAGCGGGGGAGGTTACAATGAGCAGTTCTTC
>NA|NA|TRBV12-3/TRBV12-4|TRBJ2-5
CASSPRLWAEETQYF
TGTGCCAGCAGCCCTCGGCTCTGGGCTGAAGAGACCCAGTACTTC
>NA|NA|TRBV12-5|TRBJ2-7
CASGLGRDSYSNEQYF
TGTGCTAGTGGTTTGGGGCGGGACTCCTACTCGAACGAGCAGTACTTC
>NA|NA|TRBV29-1|TRBJ2-1
CSVTVGIGNEQFF
TGCAGCGTTACTGTCGGTATCGGCAATGAGCAGTTCTTC
>NA|NA|TRBV4-3|TRBJ2-2
CASSQDQGWELFF
TGCGCCAGCAGCCAAGATCAAGGGTGGGAGCTGTTTTTT
>TRBD1|NA|TRBV19|TRBJ1-2
CASSSPGTGVPGYTF
TGTGCCAGTAGTAGCCCCGGGACAGGGGTTCCCGGCTACACCTTC
>NA|NA|TRBV15|TRBJ2-3
CATSSLVADTQYF
TGTGCCACCAGCAGCTTAGTAGCGGATACGCAGTATTTT
>NA|once|TRBV27|TRBJ2-4
CASSLSAKNIQYF
TGTGCCAGCAGTTTGTCAGCCAAAAACATTCAGTACTTC
>NA|NA|TRBV29-1|TRBJ2-3
CSVDRFSTDTQYF
TGCAGCGTGGACAGATTTAGTACAGATACGCAGTATTTT
>NA|NA|TRBV28|TRBJ1-1
CASSPLLGKDVDEAFF
TGTGCCAGCAGTCCCCTACTAGGGAAGGATGTTGATGAAGCTTTCTTT